This TCR beta chain was identified in a study of T-cell memory formation after mild COVID-19 (dated by TCRdb to the early 2020s). Notes on the research overall: TCR sequence clusters from the two donors were largely donor specific. Longitudinal TCRalpha and TCRbeta repertoire sequencing tracked T-cell clones expanding and contracting after mild COVID-19 in a couple of donors. Two young, previously healthy adult volunteers made up the cohort, one male and one female. Study-level results and caveats: Only a couple of mild cases were covered by the study, and larger cohorts that include severe cases with pre-infection samples were considered necessary. Clones contracting from day 15 to 85 had balanced CD4/CD8 phenotypes, while a second wave expanding from day 15 to 37 was biased towards CD4+. Contracting CD4+ clones appeared mostly in the CM and EM memory subsets, whereas CD8+ clones were enriched in EMRA. SARS-CoV-2 specificity was not confirmed for the second-wave clones peaking on day 37. Some responding clones were detected in pre-infection memory, suggesting pre-existing cross-reactive memory T cells joined the SARS-CoV-2 response.

PBMCs were isolated by Ficoll-Paque density gradient centrifugation. The instrument was an Illumina NovaSeq 6000. TCRalpha and TCRbeta cDNA libraries were constructed by 5'RACE with constant-segment primers, with sample barcodes and unique molecular identifiers being introduced. RNA was extracted from every sample with Trizol reagent. The libraries were amplified in two PCR steps, and the second step added a second sample barcode and Illumina TruSeq adapters. Libraries were sequenced on an Illumina NovaSeq with 2 x 150 bp paired-end reads. In the authors' own workflow: With migec v1.2.7, reads were demultiplexed and then collapsed into UMI-guided consensus sequences. Using mixcr v2.1.11, UMI consensuses were aligned to TRA and TRB V and J templates and then assembled into clonotypes. Expanded or contracted clonotypes were those called significant by both edgeR and NoisET, with noise models trained on biological replicates. For edgeR calls, the cutoffs were a false discovery rate-adjusted p below 0.01 and a log2 fold-change threshold of 1. PCA with hierarchical clustering of max-normalized trajectories of the 1000 most abundant clonotypes was used as exploratory dynamics analysis. The CD4 or CD8 phenotype of responding clones was assigned using the separately sequenced CD4+ and CD8+ repertoires. TCRdb's own reprocessing of the public reads used fastp at Q25 and MiXCR and kept productive beta chains. Every entry covers one CDR3 protein and lists the most common genes and DNA from its rows. What appears here as the V and J calls and clone size reflects TCRdb's work, not the paper's. In this sample the table shows about 210,000 distinct CDR3 sequences, roughly 10% of which occur a single time. Jointly, the top ten make up 2.5% to 3.5% of the sample.

V drops 4 bases and J drops 6 bases, leaving 19 bases in between. The CDR3, from cysteine to phenylalanine, totals 15 residues. Only CDR3 DNA is held: 45 bases, read in frame from base 1. The CDR1 and CDR2 encoded by the germline V gene (reference sequence) are SGHNT and YYREEE. Of note for this clonotype: The antigen it binds to is not known. No base qualities exist here, and no much larger clone lies one base off it.

Sample: PBMCs or a T cell subset sorted from them (not recorded which). The TCR sequence derives from a man between 18 and 29 years old who had mild COVID-19 (a few samples of this study predate the infection). The sample titles of this study are shuffled in the database, so cell type and time point are left out; the donor was told from shared clones. The rearranged chain carries TRBV5-4 and TRBJ1-1, with no D gene named confidently. The CDR3 has the sequence CASSLYRRTGSEAFF. The DNA sequence is as follows: TGTGCCAGCAGCCTTTATCGACGGACGGGGTCTGAAGCTTTCTTT.